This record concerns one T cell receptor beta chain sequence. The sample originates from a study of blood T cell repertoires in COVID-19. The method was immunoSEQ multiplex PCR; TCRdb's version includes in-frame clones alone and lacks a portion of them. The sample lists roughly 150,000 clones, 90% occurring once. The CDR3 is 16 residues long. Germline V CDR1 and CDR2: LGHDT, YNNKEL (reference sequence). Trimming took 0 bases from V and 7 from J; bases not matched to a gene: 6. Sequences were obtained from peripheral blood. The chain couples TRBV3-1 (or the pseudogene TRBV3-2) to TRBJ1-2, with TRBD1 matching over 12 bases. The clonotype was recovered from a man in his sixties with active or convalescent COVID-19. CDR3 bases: TGTGCCAGCAGCCAAGAATCGGGACAGGGGGCGTTTGGCTACACCTTC. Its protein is CASSQESGQGAFGYTF.